This record looks at one TCR beta chain sequence and its context. Its antigen is undetermined. Primed by a sample-barcoded 5' primer and a J-beta primer mix, a second PCR proceeded for about 6 to 12 cycles. TCRdb reanalysed the 5' RACE reads using MiXCR and keeps one entry per CDR3 protein. Of nearly 1 million distinct CDR3 sequences listed, approximately 50% are singletons. The data belong to a study of blood T cells in healthy people across ages. Study findings and constraints: The CMV status of each donor remained undetermined, and this could have confounded shifts in expanded clonotypes.

This CDR3 is 15 amino acids long. Germline values: CDR1 MNHEY, CDR2 SMNVEV (reference sequence). Between the trimmed V and J ends, which lost 8 bases and 1 base, there was a span of 16 bases. The J gene is TRBJ2-3, the V gene TRBV27; D is possibly TRBD1 or TRBD2 (6 bases each). This TCR was recovered from a woman in her sixties or seventies in good health. The specimen was blood. CDR3 bases: TGTGCCAGCCGTCCCGGGGGCACCCGCACAGATACGCAGTATTTT. Amino acids: CASRPGGTRTDTQYF.